The next 13 T cell receptor beta chains were all read from a single sample in a study of monozygotic twins with inflammatory bowel disease. Following a re-call of the 5' RACE reads, TCRdb has one entry per CDR3 protein and lacks DNA. Its table records 110,000 or so distinct CDR3 sequences. Input material: blood. The receptors here all came from a human donor with ulcerative colitis or Crohn's disease, or a healthy co-twin of an affected twin (not recorded which).

The CDR3 sequence: CASSQLPGLAGEGSKNIQYF. The chain links TRBV4-1 to TRBJ2-4; lacking DNA, the TRBD2 call made by TCRdb goes unchecked. This CDR3 region has 20 residues. Germline values: CDR1 MGHRA, CDR2 YSYEKL.

The V and J genes are TRBV19 and TRBJ1-1; TCRdb's D call, TRBD1, is unchecked because there is no DNA. The CDR3 has 14 amino acids. The V gene's germline CDR1 is LNHDA and CDR2 SQIVND (reference sequence). CDR3 region: CASSRRDRNTEAFF.

The chain carries TRBV14 and TRBJ2-5; the D gene TCRdb calls, TRBD2, cannot be checked with no DNA. This CDR3 has 16 residues. Germline V gene data show CDR1 as SGHDN and CDR2 as FVKESK. The CDR3 protein is CASSTGTSGRAETQYF.

This rearrangement joins TRBV27 to TRBJ2-7; TCRdb's assignment of TRBD2 cannot be checked, as there is no DNA. The CDR3 loop spans 13 amino acids. CDR1 is MNHEY, CDR2 SMNVEV, per germline (reference sequence). The CDR3 here is CASSPAGLVLQYF.

V gene TRBV29-1 combines with J gene TRBJ1-5; absent DNA, TCRdb's TRBD1 call cannot be checked. Germline V CDR1 and CDR2: SQVTM, ANQGSEA. This CDR3 is built from 15 residues. Here the CDR3 reads CSVVSEDPHFGPQHF.

V and J are TRBV20-1 and TRBJ1-2. This CDR3 is 14 amino acids long. Germline V gives CDR1 DFQATT, CDR2 SNEGSKA (reference sequence). CDR3 protein: CSARDRTDNYGYTF.

J is TRBJ2-4 and V is TRBV5-1; TCRdb calls TRBD1, which cannot be checked without DNA. In germline, CDR1 is SGHRS, CDR2 YFSETQ. The CDR3 extends over 15 amino acids. CDR3: CASSLVVGTQNMQYF.

J is TRBJ1-1 and V is TRBV19. Per germline, CDR1 LNHDA and CDR2 SQIVND (reference sequence). This CDR3 is 16 amino acids long. The chain's CDR3 is CASSIRLDGEIHEAFF.

J is TRBJ1-2 and V is TRBV28; TCRdb designates TRBD1, a call that cannot be tested without DNA. The CDR3 contains 15 residues. Germline lookup yields CDR1 MDHEN and CDR2 SYDVKM. CDR3: CASSLGPRRNYGYTF.

The rearrangement uses TRBV6-1 and TRBJ2-2; without DNA, the TCRdb call of TRBD1 cannot be checked. The CDR3 sequence is 16 residues long. Germline-derived CDR1 and CDR2 are MNHNS and SASEGT. The CDR3 spells CASSELGTENTGELFF.

The chain links TRBV5-1 to TRBJ2-5. The CDR3 is 14 residues long. Germline V gives CDR1 SGHRS, CDR2 YFSETQ. The CDR3 sequence: CASSLVWGQETQYF.

The V and J genes are TRBV7-2 and TRBJ2-7; TCRdb's assignment of TRBD1 cannot be checked, as there is no DNA. Germline V gene sequence: CDR1 SGHTA, CDR2 FQGNSA. The CDR3 length is 14 residues. CDR3 sequence: CASSPGRGVYEQYF.

V and J are TRBV7-3 and TRBJ2-1; the D call from TCRdb, TRBD2, cannot be confirmed without DNA. This CDR3 contains 15 residues. Per germline, CDR1 SGHTA and CDR2 FQGTGA. The CDR3 protein is CASSLVIAGVNEQFF.